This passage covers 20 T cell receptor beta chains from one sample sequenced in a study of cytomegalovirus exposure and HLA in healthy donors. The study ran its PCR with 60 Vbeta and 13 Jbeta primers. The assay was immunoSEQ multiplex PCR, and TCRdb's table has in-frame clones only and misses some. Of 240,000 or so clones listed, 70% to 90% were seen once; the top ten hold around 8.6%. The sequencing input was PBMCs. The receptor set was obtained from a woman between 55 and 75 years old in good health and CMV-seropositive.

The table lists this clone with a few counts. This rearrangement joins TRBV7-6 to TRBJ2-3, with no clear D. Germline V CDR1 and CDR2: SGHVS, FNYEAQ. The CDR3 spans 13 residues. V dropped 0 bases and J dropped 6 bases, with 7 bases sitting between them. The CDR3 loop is CASSLAQLDTQYF. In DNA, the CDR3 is TGTGCCAGCAGCTTAGCGCAGTTGGATACGCAGTATTTT. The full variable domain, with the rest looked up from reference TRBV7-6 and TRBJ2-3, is GAGVSQSPRYKVTKRGQDVALRCDPISGHVSLYWYRQALGQGPEFLTYFNYEAQQDKSGLPNDRFSAERPEGSISTLTIQRTEQRDSAMYRCASSLAQLDTQYFGPGTRLTVL.

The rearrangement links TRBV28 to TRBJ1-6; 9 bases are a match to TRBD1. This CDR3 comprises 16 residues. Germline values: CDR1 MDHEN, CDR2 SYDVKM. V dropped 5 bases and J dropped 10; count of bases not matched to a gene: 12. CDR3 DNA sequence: TGTGCCAGCAGTCCCCCCCGAGGACAGGGGTTCTCACCCCTCCACTTT. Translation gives CASSPPRGQGFSPLHF. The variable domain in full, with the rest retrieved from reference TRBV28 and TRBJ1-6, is DVKVTQSSRYLVKRTGEKVFLECVQDMDHENMFWYRQDPGLGLRLIYFSYDVKMKEKGDIPEGYSVSREKKERFSLILESASTNQTSMYLCASSPPRGQGFSPLHFGNGTRLTVT.

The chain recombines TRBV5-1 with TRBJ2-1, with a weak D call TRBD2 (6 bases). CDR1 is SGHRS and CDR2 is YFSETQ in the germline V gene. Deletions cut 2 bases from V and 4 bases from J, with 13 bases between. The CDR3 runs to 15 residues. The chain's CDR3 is CASSFSGHDYNEQFF. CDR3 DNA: TGCGCCAGCAGCTTTAGCGGACACGATTACAATGAGCAGTTCTTC.

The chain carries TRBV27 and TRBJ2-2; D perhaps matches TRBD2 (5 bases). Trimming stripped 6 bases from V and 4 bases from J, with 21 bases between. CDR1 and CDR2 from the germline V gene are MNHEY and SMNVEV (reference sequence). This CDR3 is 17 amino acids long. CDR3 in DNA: TGTGCCAGCAGGGCGAGAGGGAGCTACCTCAGCACCGGGGAGCTGTTTTTT. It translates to CASRARGSYLSTGELFF.

The CDR3 is CASSYGTAMNTEAFF. The CDR3 DNA follows: TGTGCCAGCAGTTACGGGACAGCCATGAACACTGAAGCTTTCTTT. This sequence joins TRBV6-5 and TRBJ1-1, with 7 bases identical to TRBD1. The V and J ends lost 2 bases and 0 bases, in that order; junction bases with no gene match: 3. This CDR3 is 15 amino acids long. CDR1 MNHEY and CDR2 SVGAGI come from the germline V gene.

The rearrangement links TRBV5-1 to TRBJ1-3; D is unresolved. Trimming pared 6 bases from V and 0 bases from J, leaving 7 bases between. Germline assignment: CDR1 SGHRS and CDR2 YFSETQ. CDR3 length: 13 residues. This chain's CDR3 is CASMGTSGNTIYF. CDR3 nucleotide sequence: TGCGCCAGCATGGGCACCTCTGGAAACACCATATATTTT. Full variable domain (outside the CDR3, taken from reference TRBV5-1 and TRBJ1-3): KAGVTQTPRYLIKTRGQQVTLSCSPISGHRSVSWYQQTPGQGLQFLFEYFSETQRNKGNFPGRFSGRQFSNSRSEMNVSTLELGDSALYLCASMGTSGNTIYFGEGSWLTVV.

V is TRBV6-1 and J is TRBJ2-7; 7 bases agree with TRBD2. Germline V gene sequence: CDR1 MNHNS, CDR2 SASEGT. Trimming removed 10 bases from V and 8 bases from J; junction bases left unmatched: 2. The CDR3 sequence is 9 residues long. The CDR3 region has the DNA TGTGCCACCGGGGGGAAGCAGTACTTC. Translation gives CATGGKQYF.

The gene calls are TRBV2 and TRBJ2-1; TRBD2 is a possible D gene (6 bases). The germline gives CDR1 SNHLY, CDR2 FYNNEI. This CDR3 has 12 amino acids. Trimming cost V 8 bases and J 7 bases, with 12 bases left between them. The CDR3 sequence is CASGTGNNEQFF. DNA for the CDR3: TGTGCCAGCGGGACTGGCAATAATGAGCAGTTCTTC.

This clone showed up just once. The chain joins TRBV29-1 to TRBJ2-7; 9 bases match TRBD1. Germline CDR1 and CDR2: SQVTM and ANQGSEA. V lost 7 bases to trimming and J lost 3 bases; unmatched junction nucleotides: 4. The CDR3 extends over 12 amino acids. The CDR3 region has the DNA TGCAGCGCTGGGACAGGGAACTACGAGCAGTACTTC. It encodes CSAGTGNYEQYF.

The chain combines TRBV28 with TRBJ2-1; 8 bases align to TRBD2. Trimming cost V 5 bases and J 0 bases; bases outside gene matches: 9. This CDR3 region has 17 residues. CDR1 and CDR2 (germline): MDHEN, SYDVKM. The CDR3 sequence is CASSPGGGFSSYNEQFF. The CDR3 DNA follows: TGTGCCAGCAGTCCCGGGGGGGGCTTTAGCTCCTACAATGAGCAGTTCTTC.

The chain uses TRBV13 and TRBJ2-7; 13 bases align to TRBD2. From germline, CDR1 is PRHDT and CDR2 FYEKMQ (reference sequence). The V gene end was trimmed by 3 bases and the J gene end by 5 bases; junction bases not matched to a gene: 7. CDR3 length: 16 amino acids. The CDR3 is CASSFHGLAGAHEQYF. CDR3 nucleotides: TGTGCCAGCAGCTTTCACGGACTAGCGGGAGCCCACGAGCAGTACTTC.

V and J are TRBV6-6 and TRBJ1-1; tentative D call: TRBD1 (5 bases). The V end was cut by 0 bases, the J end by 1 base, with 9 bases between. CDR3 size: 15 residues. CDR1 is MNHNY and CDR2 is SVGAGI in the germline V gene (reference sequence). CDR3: CASSYSSQGNTEAFF. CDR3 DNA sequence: TGTGCCAGCAGTTACTCGAGCCAGGGGAACACTGAAGCTTTCTTT.

The CDR3 DNA sequence: TGTGCCAGCAGCTCGGGCGGGAGCTGGAATAATCAGCCCCAGCATTTT. Amino acids: CASSSGGSWNNQPQHF. The chain uses TRBV5-6 and TRBJ1-5; D is unclear. Trimming took off 3 bases at V and 4 bases at J, with 17 bases between the two ends. Germline V gives CDR1 SGHDT, CDR2 YYEEEE. This CDR3 spans 16 amino acids. The full variable domain, with the rest looked up from reference TRBV5-6 and TRBJ1-5, is DAGVTQSPTHLIKTRGQQVTLRCSPKSGHDTVSWYQQALGQGPQFIFQYYEEEERQRGNFPDRFSGHQFPNYSSELNVNALLLGDSALYLCASSSGGSWNNQPQHFGDGTRLSIL.

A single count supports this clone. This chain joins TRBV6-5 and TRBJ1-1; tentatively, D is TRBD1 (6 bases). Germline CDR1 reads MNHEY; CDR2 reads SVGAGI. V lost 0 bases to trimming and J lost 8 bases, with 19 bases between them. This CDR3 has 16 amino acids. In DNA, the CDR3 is TGTGCCAGCAGTTACTCCGGGACAATGGAATATGCCGAAGCTTTCTTT. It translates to CASSYSGTMEYAEAFF.

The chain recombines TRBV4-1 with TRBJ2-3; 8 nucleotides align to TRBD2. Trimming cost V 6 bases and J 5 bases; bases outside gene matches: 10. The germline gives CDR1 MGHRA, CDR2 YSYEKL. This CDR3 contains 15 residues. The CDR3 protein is CASRPIGGEKDTQYF. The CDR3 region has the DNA TGCGCCAGCAGGCCGATCGGGGGGGAAAAAGATACGCAGTATTTT.

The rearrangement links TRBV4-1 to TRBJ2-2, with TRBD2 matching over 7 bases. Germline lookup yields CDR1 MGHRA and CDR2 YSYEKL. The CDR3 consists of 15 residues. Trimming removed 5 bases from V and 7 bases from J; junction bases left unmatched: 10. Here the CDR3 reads CASSSVAGVNGELFF. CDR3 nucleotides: TGCGCCAGCAGCTCAGTAGCGGGTGTAAACGGGGAGCTGTTTTTT.

CDR3 bases: TGTGCCAGCAGTCCACTAGCGGGAGTCAATGAGCAGTTCTTC. It translates to CASSPLAGVNEQFF. This chain joins TRBV28 and TRBJ2-1; 11 positions match TRBD2. The CDR3 totals 14 residues. Germline trimming cut 5 bases from V and 6 bases from J; bases unmatched to any gene: 3. Germline V gene sequence: CDR1 MDHEN, CDR2 SYDVKM.

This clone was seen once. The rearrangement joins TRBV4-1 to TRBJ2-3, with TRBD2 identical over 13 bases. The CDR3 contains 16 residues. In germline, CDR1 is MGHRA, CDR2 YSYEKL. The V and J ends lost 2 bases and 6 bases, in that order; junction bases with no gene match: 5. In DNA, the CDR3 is TGCGCCAGCAGCCAATTGGGACTAGCGGGATGGGATACGCAGTATTTT. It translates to CASSQLGLAGWDTQYF.

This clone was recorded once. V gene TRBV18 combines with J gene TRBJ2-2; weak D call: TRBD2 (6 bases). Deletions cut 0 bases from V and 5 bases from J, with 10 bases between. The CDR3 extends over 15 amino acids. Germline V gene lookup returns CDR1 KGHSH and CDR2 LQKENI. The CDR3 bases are TGTGCCAGCTCACCACCGGAGGGTGGGACCGGGGAGCTGTTTTTT. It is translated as CASSPPEGGTGELFF.

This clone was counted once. CDR3 region: CASSFRPRRDTQYF. CDR3 in DNA: TGTGCCAGCAGCTTCCGACCGCGGAGGGATACGCAGTATTTT. This chain connects TRBV9 to TRBJ2-3, with TRBD2 as a possible D gene (5 bases). Germline lookup yields CDR1 SGDLS and CDR2 YYNGEE. Trimming stripped 4 bases from V and 6 bases from J, with 15 bases between. CDR3 length: 14 amino acids.